The clone carrying this T cell receptor beta chain was counted a single time. Its specificity is not known. The data stem from a study of T cell repertoires and HLA-DP antigens. The method was immunoSEQ multiplex PCR; TCRdb's version includes in-frame clones alone and lacks a portion of them. The profile covers 75,000 to 90,000 clones, with about 89% appearing a single time and about 1.5% taken by the ten largest. Germline V CDR1 and CDR2: SGHRS, YFSETQ. The CDR3 sequence is 16 residues long. V shed 0 bases and J 6 bases; nucleotides not matched to a gene: 9. The V call is TRBV5-1, the J call TRBJ2-1; 7 bases align to TRBD2. The sequence derives from a man aged 50 to 60 in good health and CMV-seronegative. The specimen sequenced was CD4+ T cells from PBMCs. The CDR3 DNA is TGCGCCAGCAGCTTGGGACTAGCTCCTAACTCCAATGAGCAGTTCTTC. Amino acids: CASSLGLAPNSNEQFF.